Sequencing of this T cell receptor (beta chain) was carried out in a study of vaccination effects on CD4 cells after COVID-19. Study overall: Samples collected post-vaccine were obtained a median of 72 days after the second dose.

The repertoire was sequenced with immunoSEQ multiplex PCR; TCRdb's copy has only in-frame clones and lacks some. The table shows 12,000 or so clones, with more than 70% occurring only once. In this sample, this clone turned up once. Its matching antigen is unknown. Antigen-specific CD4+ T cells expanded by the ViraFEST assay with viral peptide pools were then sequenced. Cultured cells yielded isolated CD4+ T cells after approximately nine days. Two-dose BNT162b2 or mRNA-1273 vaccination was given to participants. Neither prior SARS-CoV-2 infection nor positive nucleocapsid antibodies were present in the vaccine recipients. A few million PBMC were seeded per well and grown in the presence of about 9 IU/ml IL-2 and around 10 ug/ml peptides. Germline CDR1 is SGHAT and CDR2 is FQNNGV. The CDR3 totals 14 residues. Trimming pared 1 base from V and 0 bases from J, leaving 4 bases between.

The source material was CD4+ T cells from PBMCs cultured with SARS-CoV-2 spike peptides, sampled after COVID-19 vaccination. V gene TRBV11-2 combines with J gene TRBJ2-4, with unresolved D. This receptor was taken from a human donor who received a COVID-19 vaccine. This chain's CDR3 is CASSLGPAKNIQYF. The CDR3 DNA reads TGTGCCAGCAGCTTAGGTCCAGCCAAAAACATTCAGTACTTC.